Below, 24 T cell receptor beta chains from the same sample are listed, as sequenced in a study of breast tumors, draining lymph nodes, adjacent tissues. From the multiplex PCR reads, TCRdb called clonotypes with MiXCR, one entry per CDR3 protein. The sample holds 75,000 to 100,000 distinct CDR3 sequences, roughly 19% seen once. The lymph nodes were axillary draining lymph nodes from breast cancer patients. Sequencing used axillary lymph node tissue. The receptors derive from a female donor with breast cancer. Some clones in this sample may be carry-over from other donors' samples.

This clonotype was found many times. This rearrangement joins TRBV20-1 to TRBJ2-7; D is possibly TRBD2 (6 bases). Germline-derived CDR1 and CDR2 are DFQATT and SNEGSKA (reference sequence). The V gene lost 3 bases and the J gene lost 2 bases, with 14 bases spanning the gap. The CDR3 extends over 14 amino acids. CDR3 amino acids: CSASRGGPPYEQYF. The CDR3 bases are TGCAGTGCTAGTAGGGGAGGTCCTCCCTACGAGCAGTACTTC.

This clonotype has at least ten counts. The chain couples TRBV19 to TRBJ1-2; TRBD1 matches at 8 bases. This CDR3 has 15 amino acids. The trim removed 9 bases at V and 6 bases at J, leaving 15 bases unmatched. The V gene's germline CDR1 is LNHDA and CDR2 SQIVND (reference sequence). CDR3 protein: CASTQAQGARNGYTF. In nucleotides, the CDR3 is TGTGCCAGCACACAGGCTCAGGGGGCGCGGAATGGCTACACCTTC.

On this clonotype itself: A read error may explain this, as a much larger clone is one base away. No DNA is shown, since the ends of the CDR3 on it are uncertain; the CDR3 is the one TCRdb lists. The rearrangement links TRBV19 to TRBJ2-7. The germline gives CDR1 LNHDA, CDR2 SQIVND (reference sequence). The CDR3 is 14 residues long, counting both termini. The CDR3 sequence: CASSFGGGSYEQHF.

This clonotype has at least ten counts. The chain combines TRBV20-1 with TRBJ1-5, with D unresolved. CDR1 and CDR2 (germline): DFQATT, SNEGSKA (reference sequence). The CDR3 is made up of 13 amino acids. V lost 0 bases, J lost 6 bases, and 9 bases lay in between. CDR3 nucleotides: TGCAGTGCTAGAGATCTCAGAGGTCAGCCCCAGCATTTT. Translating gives CSARDLRGQPQHF.

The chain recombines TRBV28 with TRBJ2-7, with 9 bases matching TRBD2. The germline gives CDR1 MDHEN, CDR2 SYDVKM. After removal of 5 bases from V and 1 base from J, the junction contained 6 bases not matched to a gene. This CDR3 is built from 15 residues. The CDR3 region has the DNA TGTGCCAGCAGTCAAAATAGCGGGAGATCCTACGAGCAGTACTTC. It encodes CASSQNSGRSYEQYF.

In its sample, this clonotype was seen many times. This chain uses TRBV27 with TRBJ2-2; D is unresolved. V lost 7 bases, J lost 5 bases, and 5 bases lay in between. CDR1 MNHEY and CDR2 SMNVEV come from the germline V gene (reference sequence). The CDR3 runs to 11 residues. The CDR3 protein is CASTLTGELFF. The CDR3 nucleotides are TGTGCCAGCACCCTAACCGGGGAGCTGTTTTTT.

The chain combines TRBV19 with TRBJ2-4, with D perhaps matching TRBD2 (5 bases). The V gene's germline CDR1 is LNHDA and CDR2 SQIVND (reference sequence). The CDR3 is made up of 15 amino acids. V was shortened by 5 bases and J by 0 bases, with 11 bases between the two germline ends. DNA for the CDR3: TGTGCCAGTAGTCCTCCCCGGGGAGCCAAAAACATTCAGTACTTC. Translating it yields CASSPPRGAKNIQYF.

This chain's CDR3 is CASSTRESPLGEQYF. The CDR3 DNA follows: TGTGCCAGCAGTACGCGGGAGAGCCCCCTCGGGGAGCAGTACTTC. V and J are TRBV6-2 or TRBV6-3 and TRBJ2-7, with TRBD2 matching 7 bases. V shed 5 bases, J shed 7 bases, and the junction held 14 bases outside the gene matches. Germline values: CDR1 MNHEY, CDR2 SVGEGT. There are 15 residues in the CDR3.

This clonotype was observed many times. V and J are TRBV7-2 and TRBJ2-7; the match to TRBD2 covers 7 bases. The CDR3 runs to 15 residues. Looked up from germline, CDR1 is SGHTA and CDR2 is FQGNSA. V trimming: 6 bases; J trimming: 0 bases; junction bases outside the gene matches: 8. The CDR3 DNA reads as TGTGCCAGCAGGCCTTCTAGCGGTAGCTCCTACGAGCAGTACTTC. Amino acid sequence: CASRPSSGSSYEQYF. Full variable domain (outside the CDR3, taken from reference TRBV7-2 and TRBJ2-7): GAGVSQSPSNKVTEKGKDVELRCDPISGHTALYWYRQSLGQGLEFLIYFQGNSAPDKSGLPSDRFSAERTGGSVSTLTIQRTQQEDSAVYLCASRPSSGSSYEQYFGPGTRLTVT.

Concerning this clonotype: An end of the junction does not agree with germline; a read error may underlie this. CDR3 sequence: CASKSGSTSGGLFF. The CDR3 coding sequence is TGTGCCAGCAAGAGCGGGAGTACGTCCGGGGGGCTGTTCTTT. The chain couples TRBV2 to TRBJ2-2; 8 bases fit TRBD2. There are 14 residues in the CDR3. Germline V gives CDR1 SNHLY, CDR2 FYNNEI.

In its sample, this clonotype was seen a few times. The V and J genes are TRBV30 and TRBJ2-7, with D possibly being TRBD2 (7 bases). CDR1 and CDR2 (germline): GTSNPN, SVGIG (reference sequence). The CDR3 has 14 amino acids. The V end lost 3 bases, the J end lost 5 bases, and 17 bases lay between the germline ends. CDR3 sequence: CAWSLGGGDDEQYF. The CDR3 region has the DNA TGTGCCTGGAGCCTGGGAGGGGGGGATGACGAGCAGTACTTC. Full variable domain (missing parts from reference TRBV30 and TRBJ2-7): SQTIHQWPATLVQPVGSPLSLECTVEGTSNPNLYWYRQAAGRGLQLLFYSVGIGQISSEVPQNLSASRPQDRQFILSSKKLLLSDSGFYLCAWSLGGGDDEQYFGPGTRLTVT.

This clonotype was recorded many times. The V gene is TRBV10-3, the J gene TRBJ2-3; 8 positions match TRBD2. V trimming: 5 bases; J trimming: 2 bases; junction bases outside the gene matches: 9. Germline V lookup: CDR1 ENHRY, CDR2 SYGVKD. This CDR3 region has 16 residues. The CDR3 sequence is CAISSSPSGYTDTQYF. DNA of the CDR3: TGTGCCATCAGTTCTAGCCCTAGCGGGTACACAGATACGCAGTATTTT.

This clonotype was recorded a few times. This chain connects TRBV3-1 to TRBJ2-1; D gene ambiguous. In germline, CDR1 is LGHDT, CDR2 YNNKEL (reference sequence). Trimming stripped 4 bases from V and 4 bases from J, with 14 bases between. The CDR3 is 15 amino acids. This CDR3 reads CASSRSRVVYNEQFF. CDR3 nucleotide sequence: TGTGCCAGCAGCCGCAGTAGGGTTGTGTACAATGAGCAGTTCTTC.

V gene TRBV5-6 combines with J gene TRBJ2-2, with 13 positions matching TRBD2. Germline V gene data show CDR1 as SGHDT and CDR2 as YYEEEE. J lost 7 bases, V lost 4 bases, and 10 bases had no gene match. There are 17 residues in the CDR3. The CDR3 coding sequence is TGTGCCAGCAGCCGGAGGACTAGCGGGAGTGAGATCGGGGAGCTGTTTTTT. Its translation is CASSRRTSGSEIGELFF.

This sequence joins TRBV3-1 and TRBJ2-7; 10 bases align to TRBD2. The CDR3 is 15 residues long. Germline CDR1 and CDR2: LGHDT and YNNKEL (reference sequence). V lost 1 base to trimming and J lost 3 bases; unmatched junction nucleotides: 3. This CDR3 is CASSQVTSGNYEQYF. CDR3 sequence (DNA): TGTGCCAGCAGCCAAGTTACTAGCGGGAACTACGAGCAGTACTTC.

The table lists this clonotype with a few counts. CDR3 nucleotides: TGTGCCAGCAGCGGGGGGACATCTGAAAAACTGTTTTTT. Amino acids: CASSGGTSEKLFF. The chain joins TRBV5-6 to TRBJ1-4, with D possibly being TRBD1 (6 bases). CDR1 is SGHDT, CDR2 YYEEEE, per germline. Between the trimmed V and J ends, which lost 4 bases and 7 bases, there was a span of 11 bases. The CDR3 length is 13 residues.

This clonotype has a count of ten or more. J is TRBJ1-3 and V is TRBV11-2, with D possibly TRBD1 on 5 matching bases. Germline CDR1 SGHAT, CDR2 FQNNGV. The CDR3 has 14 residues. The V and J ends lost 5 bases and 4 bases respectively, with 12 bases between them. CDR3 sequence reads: CASSMQGGGNTIYF. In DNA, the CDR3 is TGTGCCAGCAGCATGCAGGGTGGGGGAAACACCATATATTTT.

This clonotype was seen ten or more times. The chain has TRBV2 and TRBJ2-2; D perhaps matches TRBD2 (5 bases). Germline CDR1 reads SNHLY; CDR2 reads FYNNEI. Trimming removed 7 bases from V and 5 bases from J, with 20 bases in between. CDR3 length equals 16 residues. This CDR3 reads CASTLGVRSGTGELFF. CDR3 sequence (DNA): TGTGCCAGCACCCTCGGGGTTCGTTCGGGGACCGGGGAGCTGTTTTTT.

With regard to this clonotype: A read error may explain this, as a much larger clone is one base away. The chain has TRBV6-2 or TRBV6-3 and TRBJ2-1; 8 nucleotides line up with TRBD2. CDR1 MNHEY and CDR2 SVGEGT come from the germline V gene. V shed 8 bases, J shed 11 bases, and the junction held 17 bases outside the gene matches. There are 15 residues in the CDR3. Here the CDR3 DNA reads TGTGCCAGCTCCGGACCCCTGATTAGCGGGACTCAGCAGTTCTTC. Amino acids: CASSGPLISGTQQFF.

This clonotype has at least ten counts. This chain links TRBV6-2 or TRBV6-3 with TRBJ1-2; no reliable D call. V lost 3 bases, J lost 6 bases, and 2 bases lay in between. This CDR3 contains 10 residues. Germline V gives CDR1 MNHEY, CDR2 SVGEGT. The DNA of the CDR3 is TGTGCCAGCAGTTATCATGGCTACACCTTC. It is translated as CASSYHGYTF.

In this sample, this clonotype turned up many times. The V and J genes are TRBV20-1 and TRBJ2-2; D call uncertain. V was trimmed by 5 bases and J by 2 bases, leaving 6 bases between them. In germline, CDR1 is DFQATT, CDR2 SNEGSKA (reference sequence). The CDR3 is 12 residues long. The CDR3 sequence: CSAAVNTGELFF. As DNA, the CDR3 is TGCAGTGCTGCCGTAAACACCGGGGAGCTGTTTTTT.

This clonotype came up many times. CDR3 sequence (DNA): TGCGCCAGCAGCCGTGGGACGGCTACAACTAATGAAAAACTGTTTTTT. This sequence encodes CASSRGTATTNEKLFF. This rearrangement joins TRBV5-1 to TRBJ1-4; D perhaps matches TRBD1 (5 bases). The ends were cut back, 4 bases at V and 0 bases at J, with 13 bases in the middle. The CDR3 runs to 16 residues. The germline CDR1 and CDR2 sequences are SGHRS and YFSETQ.

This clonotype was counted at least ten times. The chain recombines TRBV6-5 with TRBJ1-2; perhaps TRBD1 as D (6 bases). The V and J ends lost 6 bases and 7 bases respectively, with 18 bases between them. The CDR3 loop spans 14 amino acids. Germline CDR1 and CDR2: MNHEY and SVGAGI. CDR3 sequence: CASRPQGRSSGYTF. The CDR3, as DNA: TGTGCCAGCAGACCGCAGGGGAGGAGTTCTGGCTACACCTTC.

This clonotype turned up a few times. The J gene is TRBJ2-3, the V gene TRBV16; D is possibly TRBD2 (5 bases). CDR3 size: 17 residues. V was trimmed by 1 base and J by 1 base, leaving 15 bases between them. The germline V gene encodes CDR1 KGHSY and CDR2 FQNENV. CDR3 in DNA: TGTGCCAGCAGCCAATACCGTAGTCGGGAAGGCACAGATACGCAGTATTTT. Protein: CASSQYRSREGTDTQYF.